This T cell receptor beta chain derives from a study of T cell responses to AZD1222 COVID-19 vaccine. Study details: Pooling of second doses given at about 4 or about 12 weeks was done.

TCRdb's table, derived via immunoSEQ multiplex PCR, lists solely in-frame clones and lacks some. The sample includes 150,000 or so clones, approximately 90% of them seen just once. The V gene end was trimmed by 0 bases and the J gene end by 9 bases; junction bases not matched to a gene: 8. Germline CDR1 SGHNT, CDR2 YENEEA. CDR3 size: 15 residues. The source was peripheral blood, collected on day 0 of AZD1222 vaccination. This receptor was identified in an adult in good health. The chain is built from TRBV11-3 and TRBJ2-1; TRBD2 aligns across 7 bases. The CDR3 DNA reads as TGTGCCAGCAGCTTAGAGGGGGGGGAGGTCGGTGAGCAGTTCTTC. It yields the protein CASSLEGGEVGEQFF.